This entry describes one T cell receptor beta chain. Its target is unknown. The entry originates in a study of beta chain features in type 1 diabetes. Whole-study findings and limits: Because the template was cDNA, high-expressing cells might be over-represented. A moderate, significant TCRB CDR3 shortening appeared in type 1 diabetes across four CD4+ subsets. Insertions were fewer and deletions more numerous at VDJ junctions in type 1 diabetes patients.

Germline CDR1 is MDHEN and CDR2 is SYDVKM. The CDR3 totals 13 residues. With V trimmed by 5 bases and J by 2 bases, 1 base remained unmatched. Expressed TCRB transcripts were sequenced, since all the RNA that had been isolated was reverse transcribed. The data were produced by immunoSEQ multiplex PCR, yet TCRdb's version contains in-frame clones alone and is incomplete. The table lists about 230,000 clones, around 16% of them singletons, with 0.07% to 0.095% in the top ten. The sequencing input was naive CD4+ T cells from blood. The TCR originated in a man aged 25-45 years with type 1 diabetes. This sequence joins TRBV28 and TRBJ1-2; 8 bases agree with TRBD1. CDR3 protein: CASSTGGNYGYTF. The CDR3 region has the DNA TGTGCCAGCAGTACAGGGGGAAACTATGGCTACACCTTC.